This T cell receptor (beta chain) was retrieved from a study of identical twins (dated by TCRdb to the mid-2010s). In the study overall: TCR alpha and beta repertoires from monozygotic twins, unrelated adults of various ages and cord blood were deep-sequenced to test whether fetal clonotypes persist. To rule out contamination, the twin experiments were replicated at different times with different library preparation protocols. The paper as a whole reports these results and caveats: Fewer insertions were carried by abundant cord blood beta clonotypes, a similar but weaker trend appeared in young adult naive repertoires, and no such trend appeared in memory repertoires. Compared with coincidental sharing between unrelated individuals, out-of-frame TCR alpha sequences shared between twins showed an excess of sequences with low generation probability. Invariant T cells such as MAIT and iNKT could partly confound zero-insertion analyses, though diverse VJ usage argued against this for most clonotypes. In monozygotic twins, recombination models systematically underestimated out-of-frame TCR alpha sharing, but the models matched the sharing seen between unrelated individuals. Because the same donors could not be followed over many years, conclusions were based on cross-sectional statistical analysis. Excess twin sharing in beta out-of-frame sequences was weaker because fewer shared sequences lowered the signal-to-noise ratio.

The CDR3 runs 13 amino acids, cysteine and phenylalanine included. Only the CDR3 DNA is retained, 39 bases long and in frame from the first base. Trimming removed 4 bases from V and 9 bases from J; the gene matches leave 4 bases unexplained. The CDR1 and CDR2 encoded by the germline V gene (reference sequence) are MNHEY and SMNVEV. Only healthy Caucasian donors were included. The twin cohort consisted of three pairs of female monozygotic twins, all aged about 18 to 29 years. RNA for TCR libraries was isolated from peripheral blood mononuclear cells. Library creation used 5' RACE. Sequencing was carried out with an Illumina HiSeq 2000. A universal primer binding site was introduced by template switching, and a unique molecular identifier was present in the final cDNA, enabling accurate counting of TCR cDNA molecules. Specific primers in the conserved constant-segment region were used to synthesize first-strand cDNA for the TCR alpha and beta chains. Each cDNA library was double barcoded, with a SMART-Mk sample barcode plus Illumina barcodes, to control for contamination. Two successive PCR steps introduced TruSeq adapter sequences along with Illumina sample barcodes. TCR alpha and beta cDNA libraries were sequenced on the Illumina HiSeq platform with custom primers. Per the source publication's procedure: MiGEC was used to process raw reads and extract unique molecular identifiers, and MiXCR was used to find CDR3 positions. Recombination models were inferred per individual with the repgenHMM and IGoR tools using an EM algorithm. Shared clonotypes were analyzed with the tcR package in R, and sharing was normalized by the product of cloneset sizes. Out-of-frame nonproductive sequences were analyzed to study raw recombination free of thymic and clonal selection effects. The public reads were reprocessed in TCRdb via fastp at Q25 and MiXCR, keeping in-frame beta chains. Merged by CDR3 protein, the rows form single entries marked with the most common genes and DNA. The V and J calls reflect TCRdb's pipeline rather than the authors' work. Recorded for this sample are 550,000 to 700,000 distinct CDR3 sequences; 21% of them occurred a single time. The ten largest make up 4.3% of the sample.

This clonotype was observed many times. Its antigen is unknown. The record has no base qualities; no much larger clone is one base away. The same sample was also studied in work on T cells expressing NK-cell markers. From that second study: Three sorted T-cell subsets (CD3+CD56+NKG2C+, CD3+CD56+NKG2C- and CD3+CD56-NKG2C+) from 7 to 9 donors had their TCR beta-chain repertoires profiled. Among the eight sequenced donors, seven were HCMV-seropositive and one was HCMV-seronegative. In several experiments an anti-gammadeltaTCR antibody was added to restrict sorting to alphabetaTCR-expressing T cells. In several donors, the dominant CD3+CD56+NKG2C+ clonotypes ranked among the top 10 CD8+ clonotypes, making up 1.0-7.0% of CD8+ T cells. Those dominant clonotypes were again the most abundant among CD3+CD56-NKG2C+ cells in a handful of donors, at about 25-65%. It remained unclear whether the expanded NKG2C-expressing T cell clones were specific for HCMV antigens. The study sequenced eight donors, all healthy volunteers chosen at random: three men and five women. A commercial ELISA kit detecting HCMV-specific IgG in serum was used to determine HCMV serostatus. For five or six donors, unsorted PBMC were also used to sequence bulk peripheral blood T-cell repertoires. MIGEC handled demultiplexing of the reads and grouping by UMI, while MiTCR was used to assemble and quantify clonotypes. Only TCR cDNA sequences supported by at least two reads were kept to exclude erroneous sequences. The tcR package was used for downstream repertoire analysis, and clonotypes were matched across fractions by CDR3 nucleotide sequence plus V segment. VDJmatch was used to annotate antigen specificity against VDJdb, with one amino acid substitution in CDR3 permitted.

The chain uses TRBV27 and TRBJ2-1; 9 bases in the junction line up with TRBD2. The sample comprised PBMCs. The receptor comes from a woman between 18 and 29 years old in good health. CDR3 reads: CASSYSGSTEQFF. The bases are TGTGCCAGCAGTTATAGCGGGAGCACTGAGCAGTTCTTC.